This T cell receptor beta chain was documented in a study of blood T cell repertoires in COVID-19. Study-wide background: The United States, Italy and Spain were the sources of the acute and convalescent COVID-19 samples. PBMCs, B-cell-depleted T cells, or T cells provided the cDNA or gDNA that made up the material.

Authors' methods: Reference gene primer amplification in the assay estimated nucleated cell counts. Measured with immunoSEQ multiplex PCR; TCRdb has only the in-frame clones, and not every one. For V, J and clone size, that table is used; D and trimming come from the DNA. This sample has 95,000 to 150,000 clones, with about 85% found just once. The receptor was derived from a woman older than 75 with acute or convalescent COVID-19. Sequenced: peripheral blood.

CDR3 nucleotide sequence: TGTGCCATCAGTGCGAACTTAGGACAGGGGAATTCACCCCTCCACTTT. This translates into CAISANLGQGNSPLHF. The chain recombines TRBV10-3 with TRBJ1-6; 9 bases agree with TRBD1. The CDR3 sequence is 16 residues long. Germline V gene data show CDR1 as ENHRY and CDR2 as SYGVKD. The trim removed 4 bases at V and 7 bases at J, leaving 8 bases unmatched.